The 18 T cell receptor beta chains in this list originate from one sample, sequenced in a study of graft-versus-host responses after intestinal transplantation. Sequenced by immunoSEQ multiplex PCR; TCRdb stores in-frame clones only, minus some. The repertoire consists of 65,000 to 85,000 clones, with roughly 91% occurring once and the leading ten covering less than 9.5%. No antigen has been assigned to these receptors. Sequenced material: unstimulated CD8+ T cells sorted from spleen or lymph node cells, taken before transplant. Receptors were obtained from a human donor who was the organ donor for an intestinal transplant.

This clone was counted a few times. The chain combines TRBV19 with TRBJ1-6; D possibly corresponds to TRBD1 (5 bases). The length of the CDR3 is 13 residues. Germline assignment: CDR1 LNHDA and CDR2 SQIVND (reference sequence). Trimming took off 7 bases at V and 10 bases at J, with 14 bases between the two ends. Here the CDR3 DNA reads TGTGCCAGTACCGGCCAGGGTTGGTCACCCCTCCACTTT. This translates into CASTGQGWSPLHF.

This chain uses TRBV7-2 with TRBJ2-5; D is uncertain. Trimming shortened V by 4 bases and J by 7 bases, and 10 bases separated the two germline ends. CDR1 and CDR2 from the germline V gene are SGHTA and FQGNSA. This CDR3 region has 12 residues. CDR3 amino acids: CASSSAPGTQYF. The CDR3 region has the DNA TGTGCCAGCAGCTCCGCGCCAGGGACCCAGTACTTC.

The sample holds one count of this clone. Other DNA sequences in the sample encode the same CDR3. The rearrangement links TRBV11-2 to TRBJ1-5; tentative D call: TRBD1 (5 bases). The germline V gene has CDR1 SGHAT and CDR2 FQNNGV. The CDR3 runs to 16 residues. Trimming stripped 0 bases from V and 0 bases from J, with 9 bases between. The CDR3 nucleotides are TGTGCCAGCAGCTTAGACAGGGCTTATAGCAATCAGCCCCAGCATTTT. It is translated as CASSLDRAYSNQPQHF.

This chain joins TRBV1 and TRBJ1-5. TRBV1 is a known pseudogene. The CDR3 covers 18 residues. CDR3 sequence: CTSSQDGRTRSLNQPQHF. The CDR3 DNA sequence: TGCACCAGCAGCCAAGACGGTCGGACTCGGTCCCTTAATCAGCCCCAGCATTTT.

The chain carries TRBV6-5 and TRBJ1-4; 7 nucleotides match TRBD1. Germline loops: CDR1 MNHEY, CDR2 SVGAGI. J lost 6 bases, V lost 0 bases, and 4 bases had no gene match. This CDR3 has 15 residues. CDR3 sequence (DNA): TGTGCCAGCAGTTACTCCGGGACAGTCCATGAAAAACTGTTTTTT. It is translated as CASSYSGTVHEKLFF.

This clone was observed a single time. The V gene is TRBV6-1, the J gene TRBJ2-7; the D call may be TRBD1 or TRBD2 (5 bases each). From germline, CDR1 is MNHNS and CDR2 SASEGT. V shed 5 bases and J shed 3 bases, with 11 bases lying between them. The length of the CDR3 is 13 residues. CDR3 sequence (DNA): TGTGCCAGCAGTCCGGGACCGGTCTACGAGCAGTACTTC. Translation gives CASSPGPVYEQYF.

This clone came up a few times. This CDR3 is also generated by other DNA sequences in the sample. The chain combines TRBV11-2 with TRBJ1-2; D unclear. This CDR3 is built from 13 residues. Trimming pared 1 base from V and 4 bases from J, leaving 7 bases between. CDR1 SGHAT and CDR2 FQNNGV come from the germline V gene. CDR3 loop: CASSLGEGYGYTF. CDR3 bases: TGTGCCAGCAGCTTAGGAGAAGGCTATGGCTACACCTTC.

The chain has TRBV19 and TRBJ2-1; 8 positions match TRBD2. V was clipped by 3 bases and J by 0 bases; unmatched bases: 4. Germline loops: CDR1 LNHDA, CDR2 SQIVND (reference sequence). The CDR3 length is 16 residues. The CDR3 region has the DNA TGTGCCAGTAGTATGAGCGCGGGGGGCTCCTACAATGAGCAGTTCTTC. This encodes CASSMSAGGSYNEQFF.

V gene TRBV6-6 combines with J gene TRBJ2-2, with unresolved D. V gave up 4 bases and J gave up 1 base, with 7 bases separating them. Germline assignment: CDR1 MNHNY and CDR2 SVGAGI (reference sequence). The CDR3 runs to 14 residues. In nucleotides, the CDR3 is TGTGCCAGCAGTTTGGACGGGAACACCGGGGAGCTGTTTTTT. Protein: CASSLDGNTGELFF.

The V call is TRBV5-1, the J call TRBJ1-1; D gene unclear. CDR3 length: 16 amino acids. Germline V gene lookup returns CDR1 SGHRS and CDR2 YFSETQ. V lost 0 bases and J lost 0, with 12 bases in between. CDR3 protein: CASSLGAGSVNTEAFF. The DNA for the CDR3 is TGCGCCAGCAGCTTGGGGGCGGGTTCCGTGAACACTGAAGCTTTCTTT.

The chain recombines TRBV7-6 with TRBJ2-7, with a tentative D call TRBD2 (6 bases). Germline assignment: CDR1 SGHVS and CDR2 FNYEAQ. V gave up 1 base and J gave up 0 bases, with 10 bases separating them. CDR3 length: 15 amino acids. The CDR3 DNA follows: TGTGCCAGCAGCTTAGGAGGAGGGATCTCCTACGAGCAGTACTTC. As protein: CASSLGGGISYEQYF. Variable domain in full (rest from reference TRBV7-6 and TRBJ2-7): GAGVSQSPRYKVTKRGQDVALRCDPISGHVSLYWYRQALGQGPEFLTYFNYEAQQDKSGLPNDRFSAERPEGSISTLTIQRTEQRDSAMYRCASSLGGGISYEQYFGPGTRLTVT.

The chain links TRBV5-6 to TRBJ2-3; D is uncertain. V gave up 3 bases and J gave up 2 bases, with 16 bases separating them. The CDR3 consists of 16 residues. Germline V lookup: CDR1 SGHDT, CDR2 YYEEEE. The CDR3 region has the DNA TGTGCCAGCAGCTCCCCAGTTGAGTATGTCACAGATACGCAGTATTTT. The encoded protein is CASSSPVEYVTDTQYF.

Written as DNA, the CDR3 is TGTGCCAGCAGTTACCGGCCTGCGGCCAATCAGCCCCAGCATTTT. Amino acid sequence: CASSYRPAANQPQHF. The chain combines TRBV6-5 with TRBJ1-5; D is undetermined. Trimming took 2 bases from V and 3 from J, leaving 11 bases between them. The CDR3 runs 15 residues. CDR1 is MNHEY and CDR2 is SVGAGI in the germline V gene.

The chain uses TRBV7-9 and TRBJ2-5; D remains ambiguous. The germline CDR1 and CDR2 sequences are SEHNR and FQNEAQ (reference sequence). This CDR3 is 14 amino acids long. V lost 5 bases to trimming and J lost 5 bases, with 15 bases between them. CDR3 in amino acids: CASSPLPGLETQYF. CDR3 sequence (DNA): TGTGCCAGCAGCCCCTTGCCGGGTCTCGAGACCCAGTACTTC.

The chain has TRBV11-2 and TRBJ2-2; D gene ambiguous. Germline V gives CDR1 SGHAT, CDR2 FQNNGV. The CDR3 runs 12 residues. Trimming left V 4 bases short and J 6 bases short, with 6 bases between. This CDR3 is CASSWPAGELFF. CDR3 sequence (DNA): TGTGCCAGCAGCTGGCCAGCCGGGGAGCTGTTTTTT.

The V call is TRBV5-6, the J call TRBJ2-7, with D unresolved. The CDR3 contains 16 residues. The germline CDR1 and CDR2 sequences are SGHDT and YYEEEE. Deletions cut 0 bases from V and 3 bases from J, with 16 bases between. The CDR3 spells CASSLAVRRWNYEQYF. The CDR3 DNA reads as TGTGCCAGCAGCTTGGCCGTGCGGCGATGGAACTACGAGCAGTACTTC.

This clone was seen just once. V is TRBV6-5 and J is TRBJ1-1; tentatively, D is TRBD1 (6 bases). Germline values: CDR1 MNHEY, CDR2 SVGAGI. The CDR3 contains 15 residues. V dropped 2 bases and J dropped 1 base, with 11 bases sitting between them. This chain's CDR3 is CASSYTGGPNTEAFF. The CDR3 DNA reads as TGTGCCAGCAGTTACACCGGGGGGCCGAACACTGAAGCTTTCTTT.

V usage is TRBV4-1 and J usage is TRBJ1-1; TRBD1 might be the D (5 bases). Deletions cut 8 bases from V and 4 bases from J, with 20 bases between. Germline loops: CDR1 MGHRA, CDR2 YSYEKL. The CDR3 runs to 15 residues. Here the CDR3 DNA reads TGCGCCAGCGAAGTCCTTCAAGGGGCTACCACTGAAGCTTTCTTT. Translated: CASEVLQGATTEAFF.